This T cell receptor (beta chain) was captured in a study of cytomegalovirus exposure and HLA in healthy donors. The germline CDR1 and CDR2 sequences are MNHEY and SVGAGI. Trimming pared 2 bases from V and 5 bases from J, leaving 9 bases between. CDR3 length: 13 residues. PCR amplification relied on 60 Vbeta primers (plus 13 Jbeta primers). The data were produced by immunoSEQ multiplex PCR, yet TCRdb's version contains in-frame clones alone and is incomplete. The sample lists under 150,000 clones; approximately 80% were seen once. This clone was counted a few times. The origin of this receptor is a woman between 35 and 50 years old in good health and CMV-seropositive. The rearrangement uses TRBV6-5 and TRBJ2-5; D may be TRBD2 (5 bases). The source material was PBMCs. The CDR3 here is CASSYRTWETQYF. CDR3 nucleotide sequence: TGTGCCAGCAGTTACCGGACTTGGGAGACCCAGTACTTC.